This T cell receptor beta chain stems from a study of blood T cells in healthy people across ages. Across the study: When template switching was applied, about one barcoded beta molecule was captured per two T cells.

A second 7 to 11 cycle PCR used barcoded and J-beta primers. The template-switch adaptor was a 5' adaptor with 12 random nucleotides. It tagged each cDNA molecule. Samples each returned at least 2.5 million CDR3-containing paired-end reads. Via MiXCR, TCRdb re-called the 5' RACE reads, giving one row per CDR3 protein. Among over a million distinct CDR3 sequences listed, approximately 43% were seen once. Study results and caveats: Versus aged donors, long-lived donors had higher diversity and more naive CD4+ cells.

In the case of this clonotype: No antigen is known for it.

Germline CDR1 PRHDT, CDR2 FYEKMQ (reference sequence). The J segment lost 3 bases and the V segment lost 3 bases, leaving 13 bases of the junction unmatched. This CDR3 has 18 amino acids. The receptor comes from a woman aged 18-29 years in good health. This chain joins TRBV13 and TRBJ2-1; 8 bases are shared with TRBD2. The sample taken for sequencing was blood. The CDR3 bases are TGTGCCAGCAGCTTTCTCCCAGCGGGAGATATGTTCTACAATGAGCAGTTCTTC. Encoded protein: CASSFLPAGDMFYNEQFF.